The next 10 T cell receptor beta chains were all read from a single sample in a study of T cell responses to AZD1222 COVID-19 vaccine. Produced via immunoSEQ multiplex PCR; TCRdb's table is partial and in-frame only. This table has some 150,000 clones, roughly 94% appearing once. The sample in question was peripheral blood, obtained on day 0 of MenACWY control vaccination. The receptors stem from an adult in good health.

This clone has a single count. The rearrangement uses TRBV9 and TRBJ1-1; D unclear. Per germline, CDR1 SGDLS and CDR2 YYNGEE. Trimming took off 0 bases at V and 6 bases at J, with 6 bases between the two ends. CDR3 length: 12 residues. CDR3 DNA sequence: TGTGCCAGCAGCGTAGCCGGGGCTGAAGCTTTCTTT. Its protein product is CASSVAGAEAFF.

The V call is TRBV2, the J call TRBJ2-6; TRBD1 or TRBD2 may be the D gene (6 bases each). The germline V gene has CDR1 SNHLY and CDR2 FYNNEI. V was trimmed by 6 bases and J by 2 bases, leaving 23 bases between them. This CDR3 has 19 amino acids. The CDR3 DNA follows: TGTGCCAGCAGGGGAAGACTACTTGGGGGGCAGGCTGGGGCCAACGTCCTGACTTTC. Protein product: CASRGRLLGGQAGANVLTF.

The chain has TRBV19 and TRBJ2-1; TRBD1 or TRBD2 may be the D gene (5 bases each). V was shortened by 3 bases and J by 6 bases, with 9 bases between the two germline ends. The CDR3 extends over 13 amino acids. The germline gives CDR1 LNHDA, CDR2 SQIVND (reference sequence). The CDR3 DNA reads TGTGCCAGTAGTATGGGGGTAAGCAATGAGCAGTTCTTC. Amino acids: CASSMGVSNEQFF.

V usage is TRBV6-1 and J usage is TRBJ2-7; D gene unclear. Trimming left V 1 base short and J 0 bases short, with 19 bases between. The CDR3 has 18 residues. CDR1 and CDR2 (germline): MNHNS, SASEGT. CDR3 nucleotide sequence: TGTGCCAGCAGTGAAGTAGTTGAGAGTATCAGCGACTCCTACGAGCAGTACTTC. Translated, it gives CASSEVVESISDSYEQYF.

V and J are TRBV12-1 and TRBJ2-3; the table's D call, TRBD2, was not checked against the DNA. TRBV12-1 is a pseudogene locus. CDR3 length equals 14 residues. This chain's CDR3 is CASSSDFQTDTQYF. The CDR3 DNA is TGTGCCAGCAGCTCGGACTTCCAGACAGATACGCAGTATTTT.

V gene TRBV7-3 combines with J gene TRBJ1-2; 9 bases are shared with TRBD1. The CDR3 is 15 residues long. Germline V CDR1 and CDR2: SGHTA, FQGTGA. V was pared by 5 bases and J by 5 bases, with 9 bases of the junction left unmatched. The CDR3 coding sequence is TGTGCCAGCAGCCCACGGACAGGGGTGGGGTATGGCTACACCTTC. This encodes CASSPRTGVGYGYTF.

The chain combines TRBV21-1 with TRBJ1-5. TRBV21-1 is an annotated pseudogene. The CDR3 consists of 13 residues. The CDR3 region is CASRERAFQPQHF. The CDR3 coding sequence is TGTGCCAGCAGGGAGCGGGCGTTCCAGCCCCAGCATTTT.

This chain connects TRBV18 to TRBJ2-1; D may be TRBD1 (6 bases). Germline values: CDR1 KGHSH, CDR2 LQKENI. The length of the CDR3 is 14 residues. V gave up 2 bases and J gave up 3 bases, with 8 bases separating them. CDR3 DNA sequence: TGTGCCAGCTCACCAGAGGGGGTCTACAATGAGCAGTTCTTC. It specifies CASSPEGVYNEQFF.

The chain links TRBV27 to TRBJ2-1; TRBD2 agrees at 9 bases. The CDR3 runs 13 residues. Germline loops: CDR1 MNHEY, CDR2 SMNVEV (reference sequence). V was pared by 6 bases and J by 9 bases, with 6 bases of the junction left unmatched. Here the CDR3 reads CASSLAGSSEQFF. The CDR3 DNA reads as TGTGCCAGCAGCCTAGCGGGATCGAGTGAGCAGTTCTTC.

The chain has TRBV2 and TRBJ1-2; D unresolved. Germline V lookup: CDR1 SNHLY, CDR2 FYNNEI. Deletions cut 1 base from V and 4 bases from J, with 10 bases between. This CDR3 spans 14 amino acids. DNA of the CDR3: TGTGCCAGCAGTGAAGGAAGGCGGGCCTATGGCTACACCTTC. Its translation: CASSEGRRAYGYTF.